Reported below is one TCR beta chain. Antigen unknown. Amplification of TCR beta CDR3 regions used RNA as the template. RT-PCR in the first round (using the HTBI primer set) targeted the TCR CDR3. TCRdb independently ran MiXCR on the multiplex PCR reads; one entry per CDR3 protein. The table has more than 550,000 distinct CDR3 sequences, 15% to 20% seen once. CDR1 is SGHRS, CDR2 YFSETQ, per germline. The CDR3 totals 15 residues. Deletions cut 4 bases from V and 3 bases from J, with 14 bases between. An approximately 10 ml volume of fresh peripheral blood provided the PBMCs. This record comes from a study of T cells in Graves' hyperthyroidism and ophthalmopathy. Study context: Peripheral blood sampling occurred at initial diagnosis, before any treatment.

General study results and limits: The majority of expanded thyroid clonotypes above 0.001 also appeared in blood.

The chain combines TRBV5-1 with TRBJ1-3, with TRBD1 as a possible D gene (6 bases). Source material: blood. The receptor was isolated from a man aged 45 to 65 with Graves' hyperthyroidism. The CDR3 loop reads CASSKAGEFGNTIYF. CDR3 sequence (DNA): TGCGCCAGCAGCAAGGCAGGGGAGTTTGGAAACACCATATATTTT. Full variable domain (remainder filled in from reference TRBV5-1 and TRBJ1-3): KAGVTQTPRYLIKTRGQQVTLSCSPISGHRSVSWYQQTPGQGLQFLFEYFSETQRNKGNFPGRFSGRQFSNSRSEMNVSTLELGDSALYLCASSKAGEFGNTIYFGEGSWLTVV.